These T cell receptor beta chains were read from a single sample in a study of cytomegalovirus exposure and HLA in healthy donors. Profiling relied on immunoSEQ multiplex PCR, and the TCRdb table lists in-frame clones only, not all of them. The ten top clones account for approximately 6.2%, within a sample of about 41,000 clones. Source material: PBMCs. The receptors come from a man aged 25 to 45 in good health and CMV-seronegative. The CDR3 runs from the conserved cysteine through the conserved F or W. The order of the fields is J gene, D gene, V gene, CDR3 DNA, CDR3 protein. A D gene is named only where the DNA matches it firmly.

TRBJ1-2	-	TRBV5-6	TGTGCCAGCAGCTTGGAAAGGGGGAACTATGGCTACACCTTC	CASSLERGNYGYTF
TRBJ1-2	TRBD1	TRBV7-6	TGTGCCAGCAGCTTAGACCAGGGGGGCTATGGCTACACCTTC	CASSLDQGGYGYTF
TRBJ1-1	-	TRBV13	TGTGCCAGCAGCCCCGATCTCCGAAGGGGGAAAGCTTTCTTT	CASSPDLRRGKAFF
TRBJ1-1	TRBD1	TRBV27	TGTGCCAGCAGTTCAGGGGGCGCCGTCACTGAAGCTTTCTTT	CASSSGGAVTEAFF
TRBJ1-4	-	TRBV15	TGTGCCACCAGCCTACTAGGGGGAGGGCATGAAAAACTGTTTTTT	CATSLLGGGHEKLFF
TRBJ1-1	-	TRBV6-1	TGTGCCAGCAGTGAAGGACAGGCGAACACTGAAGCTTTCTTT	CASSEGQANTEAFF
TRBJ1-2	TRBD1	TRBV6-1	TGTGCCAGCAGTCGGGACAGGGACTATGGCTACACCTTC	CASSRDRDYGYTF
TRBJ2-4	-	TRBV4-1	TGCGCCAGCAGCCAAGTTGGGGCGCGGAACATTCAGTACTTC	CASSQVGARNIQYF
TRBJ2-1	TRBD1	TRBV29-1	TGCAGCGTTGAGAATAGGCTAGGACAGGGTAACAATGAGCAGTTCTTC	CSVENRLGQGNNEQFF
TRBJ2-2	-	TRBV15	TGTGCCACCAGCGTCAAGCCCGGGGAGCTGTTTTTT	CATSVKPGELFF
TRBJ1-5	-	TRBV5-5	TGTGCCAGCAGCACGGGATCTAGCAATCAGCCCCAGCATTTT	CASSTGSSNQPQHF
TRBJ2-1	TRBD2	TRBV5-1	TGCGCCAGCAGCTTGGGCCCTAGCGGGGGCAACAACGAGCAGTTCTTC	CASSLGPSGGNNEQFF
TRBJ2-1	TRBD2	TRBV25-1	TGTGCCAGCAGTGACCCCGGCGGGAGGGCTTTTGATGAGCAGTTCTTC	CASSDPGGRAFDEQFF
TRBJ2-1	TRBD2	TRBV19	TGTGCCAGTAGTATGGTTGGGACTATCAATGAGCAGTTCTTC	CASSMVGTINEQFF
TRBJ2-7	-	TRBV7-9	TGTGCCAGCATCGGAACAGGGCCCTACGAGCAGTACTTC	CASIGTGPYEQYF
TRBJ1-1	-	TRBV9	TGTGCCAGCAGCGTTTCAGTGAACACTGAAGCTTTCTTT	CASSVSVNTEAFF
TRBJ2-2	TRBD2	TRBV4-2	TGTGCCAGCAGCCAAGACAGCGGGAGGGCCGCGAACACCGGGGAGCTGTTTTTT	CASSQDSGRAANTGELFF
TRBJ1-6	-	TRBV5-6	TGTGCCAGCAGCTCCAGTTCACCCCTCCACTTT	CASSSSSPLHF
TRBJ2-1	TRBD2	TRBV29-1	TGCAGCGCACCGGGACTAGTTTTTCGGGATGAGCAGTTCTTC	CSAPGLVFRDEQFF
TRBJ1-5	-	TRBV6-1	TGTGCCAGCAACCCAACCACTCTGGGCAATCAGCCCCAGCATTTT	CASNPTTLGNQPQHF
TRBJ2-7	-	TRBV6-5	TGTGCCAGCAGTCGACAGGCTTCCTACGAGCAGTACTTC	CASSRQASYEQYF